A single sample is the source of the 24 T cell receptor beta chains below, sequenced in a study of blood T cell repertoires in COVID-19. Only in-frame clones appear in the TCRdb table, and some are missing; sequencing was by immunoSEQ multiplex PCR. This table holds about 65,000 clones, under 95% found once. The sequenced sample consisted of peripheral blood. These receptors were obtained from a man between 65 and 79 years old with active COVID-19.

This rearrangement joins TRBV28 to TRBJ1-5; D gene ambiguous. V was cut by 4 bases and J by 5 bases, with 6 bases left in between. The CDR3 is 12 amino acids. In germline, CDR1 is MDHEN, CDR2 SYDVKM. CDR3 coding DNA: TGTGCCAGCAGTTCGTTCCATCAGCCCCAGCATTTT. As protein: CASSSFHQPQHF.

The chain uses TRBV21-1 and TRBJ1-1; the table assigns TRBD1, which was not confirmed against the DNA. TRBV21-1 is designated a pseudogene. CDR3 length equals 17 residues. This CDR3 is CASSTYRVWDMNTEAFF. As DNA, the CDR3 is TGTGCCAGCAGCACATACAGGGTATGGGACATGAACACTGAAGCTTTCTTT.

The V call is TRBV11-3, the J call TRBJ2-1, with 9 bases matching TRBD1. The CDR3 runs 17 residues. Trimming took 1 base from V and 1 from J; bases not matched to a gene: 5. CDR1 and CDR2 from the germline V gene are SGHNT and YENEEA. CDR3 amino acids: CASSLGGTGFSYNEQFF. DNA for the CDR3: TGTGCCAGCAGCTTAGGGGGGACAGGGTTTTCCTACAATGAGCAGTTCTTC.

The chain uses TRBV10-3 and TRBJ2-7; 9 bases align to TRBD1. The CDR3 consists of 14 residues. V was pared by 6 bases and J by 2 bases, with 5 bases of the junction left unmatched. Germline lookup yields CDR1 ENHRY and CDR2 SYGVKD. CDR3 coding DNA: TGTGCCATCAGCTGGGACAGGGAAACCTACGAGCAGTACTTC. It translates to CAISWDRETYEQYF.

The genes are TRBV27 and TRBJ1-2; D not resolved. The CDR3 is made up of 13 amino acids. Trimming shortened V by 6 bases and J by 4 bases, and 12 bases separated the two germline ends. CDR1 is MNHEY, CDR2 SMNVEV, per germline (reference sequence). The CDR3 sequence: CASSPGGSYGYTF. CDR3 DNA: TGTGCCAGCAGCCCGGGTGGGTCCTATGGCTACACCTTC.

The chain recombines TRBV5-8 with TRBJ2-7, with a tentative D call TRBD2 (6 bases). The CDR3 spans 13 residues. Trimming removed 1 base at V and 7 bases at J, with 12 bases between. Germline V CDR1 and CDR2: SGHTS, YDEGEE. The CDR3 protein is CASSLLAGWEQYV. As DNA, the CDR3 is TGTGCCAGCAGCTTGCTTGCGGGGTGGGAGCAGTACGTC.

The V and J genes are TRBV6-5 and TRBJ1-6; 7 nucleotides agree with TRBD1. The V gene end was trimmed by 4 bases and the J gene end by 6 bases; junction bases not matched to a gene: 6. Germline CDR1 MNHEY, CDR2 SVGAGI. The CDR3 runs 15 residues. This CDR3 reads CASSLTTGTNSPLHF. Here the CDR3 DNA reads TGTGCCAGCAGTTTAACGACAGGGACTAATTCACCCCTCCACTTT.

The gene calls are TRBV28 and TRBJ1-1, with 7 bases identical to TRBD1. Germline CDR1 MDHEN, CDR2 SYDVKM. V was pared by 3 bases and J by 4 bases, with 11 bases of the junction left unmatched. The CDR3 is 16 amino acids. This CDR3 reads CASSFPRGNLGTEAFF. The CDR3 DNA reads as TGTGCCAGCAGTTTCCCCAGGGGGAATTTGGGCACTGAAGCTTTCTTT.

V usage is TRBV4-3 and J usage is TRBJ2-1, with 11 bases that match TRBD2. The germline CDR1 and CDR2 sequences are LGHNA and YSLEER. V lost 2 bases, J lost 8 bases, and 8 bases stayed unmatched. CDR3 length equals 16 residues. CDR3 nucleotides: TGCGCCAGCAGCCAAACGCTAGCGGGGGGTTGGGATGAGCAGTTCTTC. Translated: CASSQTLAGGWDEQFF.

The J gene is TRBJ2-1, the V gene TRBV9; TRBD2 agrees at 9 bases. Germline CDR1 and CDR2: SGDLS and YYNGEE. The CDR3 is made up of 15 amino acids. With 0 bases clipped from V and 10 bases from J, the junction kept 8 bases outside the gene matches. In DNA, the CDR3 is TGTGCCAGCAGCGTAGATGTTAGCGGGGGCCTCGAGCAGTTCTTC. Protein: CASSVDVSGGLEQFF. Complete variable domain (other parts from reference TRBV9 and TRBJ2-1): DSGVTQTPKHLITATGQRVTLRCSPRSGDLSVYWYQQSLDQGLQFLIQYYNGEERAKGNILERFSAQQFPDLHSELNLSSLELGDSALYFCASSVDVSGGLEQFFGPGTRLTVL.

The chain recombines TRBV10-3 with TRBJ1-3; 7 nucleotides line up with TRBD1. Germline V CDR1 and CDR2: ENHRY, SYGVKD. The CDR3 covers 15 residues. With V trimmed by 7 bases and J by 0 bases, 6 bases remained unmatched. DNA of the CDR3: TGTGCCATCACCGAGGACAGGAACTCTGGAAACACCATATATTTT. Translation gives CAITEDRNSGNTIYF.

The chain combines TRBV19 with TRBJ2-5, with 7 bases identical to TRBD1. This CDR3 spans 16 amino acids. Germline trimming cut 3 bases from V and 5 bases from J; bases unmatched to any gene: 12. Germline loops: CDR1 LNHDA, CDR2 SQIVND (reference sequence). As DNA, the CDR3 is TGTGCCAGTAGTATCGGGTTCCCACAGGGGCCGGAGACCCAGTACTTC. Amino acids: CASSIGFPQGPETQYF.

The V gene is TRBV5-1, the J gene TRBJ2-1, with 8 bases fitting TRBD1. After removal of 4 bases from V and 4 bases from J, the junction contained 7 bases not matched to a gene. The V gene's germline CDR1 is SGHRS and CDR2 YFSETQ. The CDR3 runs 15 residues. CDR3 protein: CASSPGQGPYNEQFF. CDR3 nucleotides: TGCGCCAGCAGCCCTGGACAGGGCCCTTACAATGAGCAGTTCTTC.

The chain is built from TRBV5-1 and TRBJ1-4; the match to TRBD1 covers 9 bases. V was clipped by 0 bases and J by 8 bases; unmatched bases: 11. CDR3 size: 17 residues. The germline V gene encodes CDR1 SGHRS and CDR2 YFSETQ. CDR3 loop: CASSLGFTGTGSEKLFF. In DNA form, the CDR3 reads TGCGCCAGCAGCTTGGGCTTTACTGGGACAGGGTCAGAAAAACTGTTTTTT.

V is TRBV7-6 and J is TRBJ1-1; D gene ambiguous. The CDR3 is made up of 15 amino acids. Germline CDR1 SGHVS, CDR2 FNYEAQ. V was pared by 6 bases and J by 6 bases, with 20 bases between. This CDR3 is CASSLRAGGNPEAFF. For the CDR3, the DNA is TGTGCCAGCAGTCTTAGGGCTGGAGGAAATCCTGAAGCTTTCTTT.

CDR3 amino acids: CASRRQGPGEKLFF. The CDR3 nucleotides read TGTGCCAGTAGGCGACAGGGTCCAGGGGAAAAACTGTTTTTT. V and J are TRBV19 and TRBJ1-4; 7 bases map to TRBD1. Trimming at V came to 6 bases and at J to 8 bases, leaving 9 bases not matched to a gene. CDR1 and CDR2 from the germline V gene are LNHDA and SQIVND (reference sequence). This CDR3 is 14 amino acids long.

The V gene is TRBV7-3, the J gene TRBJ2-3; 9 bases map to TRBD2. Germline V gene lookup returns CDR1 SGHTA and CDR2 FQGTGA. The V and J ends lost 5 bases and 0 bases, in that order; junction bases with no gene match: 15. The CDR3 runs to 19 residues. Here the CDR3 DNA reads TGTGCCAGCAGCCCAAGGACTAGCGATAGCAGGTCTAGCACAGATACGCAGTATTTT. It is translated as CASSPRTSDSRSSTDTQYF.

The chain joins TRBV5-4 to TRBJ2-1, with D perhaps TRBD1 (6 bases). In germline, CDR1 is SGHNT, CDR2 YYREEE (reference sequence). The CDR3 spans 14 residues. The V end lost 5 bases, the J end lost 4 bases, and 13 bases lay between the germline ends. The CDR3 DNA is TGTGCCAGCAGTTCGGTACAGGGTTACAATGAGCAGTTCTTC. Encoded protein: CASSSVQGYNEQFF.

The V gene is TRBV7-9, the J gene TRBJ1-3; no reliable D call. V was cut by 5 bases and J by 4 bases, with 15 bases left in between. This CDR3 has 15 residues. Germline-derived CDR1 and CDR2 are SEHNR and FQNEAQ (reference sequence). In nucleotides, the CDR3 is TGTGCCAGCAGCGGGAGTATTCAAGGGGGAAACACCATATATTTT. Protein product: CASSGSIQGGNTIYF.

The genes are TRBV2 and TRBJ2-3; TRBD2 matches 10 bases. There are 15 residues in the CDR3. Per germline, CDR1 SNHLY and CDR2 FYNNEI. The V segment lost 6 bases and the J segment 6 bases; nucleotides outside the gene matches: 9. The CDR3 reads CASSLAGGRRDTQYF. The CDR3 nucleotides read TGTGCCAGCAGCTTAGCGGGGGGCCGCAGGGATACGCAGTATTTT.

V usage is TRBV6-5 and J usage is TRBJ1-5, with unresolved D. Germline values: CDR1 MNHEY, CDR2 SVGAGI. V dropped 7 bases and J dropped 1 base, with 8 bases sitting between them. The CDR3 loop spans 13 amino acids. The chain's CDR3 is CASMGQSNQPQHF. CDR3 DNA sequence: TGTGCCAGCATGGGCCAGAGCAATCAGCCCCAGCATTTT.

The chain recombines TRBV11-2 with TRBJ2-2; perhaps TRBD2 as D (6 bases). V was clipped by 5 bases and J by 3 bases, with 13 bases between them. There are 15 residues in the CDR3. Germline lookup yields CDR1 SGHAT and CDR2 FQNNGV. The CDR3 reads CASSVSGWDTGELFF. The DNA for the CDR3 is TGTGCCAGCAGCGTTAGCGGTTGGGACACCGGGGAGCTGTTTTTT.

V is TRBV18 and J is TRBJ2-7; no clear D gene. CDR1 is KGHSH, CDR2 LQKENI, per germline. This CDR3 has 15 amino acids. V lost 2 bases to trimming and J lost 5 bases, with 16 bases between them. For the CDR3, the DNA is TGTGCCAGCTCACCATATATAGCAGAAGCTAACGAGCAGTACTTC. Amino acid sequence: CASSPYIAEANEQYF.

V usage is TRBV2 and J usage is TRBJ1-2; D unclear. V gave up 1 base and J gave up 5 bases, with 5 bases separating them. Per the germline V gene, CDR1 is SNHLY and CDR2 is FYNNEI. The CDR3 runs to 12 residues. DNA of the CDR3: TGTGCCAGCAGTGAAGAGCGATATGGCTACACCTTC. It translates to CASSEERYGYTF. Drawing the rest from reference TRBV2 and TRBJ1-2, the complete variable domain is EPEVTQTPSHQVTQMGQEVILRCVPISNHLYFYWYRQILGQKVEFLVSFYNNEISEKSEIFDDQFSVERPDGSNFTLKIRSTKLEDSAMYFCASSEERYGYTFGSGTRLTVV.